One sample yielded the 31 T cell receptor beta chains listed below, sequenced in a study of T cell clonality in common variable immunodeficiency. Their antigens remain unidentified. General observations from the study: Fewer deletions and N-nucleotide insertions were reportedly seen in common variable immunodeficiency TCR beta sequences.

The method was immunoSEQ multiplex PCR; TCRdb's version includes in-frame clones alone and lacks a portion of them. This sample includes approximately 30,000 clones with no singletons; its ten biggest clones take up approximately 7%. The sample was peripheral blood mononuclear cells. These receptors originate from a human donor with common variable immunodeficiency.

This clone was counted ten times or more. The read comes to an end 3 residues before the CDR3 does, leaving the germline J gene to fill in the end. The J gene is TRBJ2-7, the V gene TRBV27, with 8 bases fitting TRBD1. The CDR3 totals 13 residues. The J segment lost 6 bases and the V segment lost 3 bases, leaving 4 bases of the junction unmatched. Germline V lookup: CDR1 MNHEY, CDR2 SMNVEV (reference sequence). CDR3 residues: CASSLSGGAEQYF. The CDR3 bases that were read are TGTGCCAGCAGTTTGTCAGGGGGCGCCGAG.

This clone was seen many times. The sequenced part of the CDR3 DNA is TGTGCCAGTAGTATATGGGCCTTCTCCTACGAG. Its translation: CASSIWAFSYE. The whole CDR3 reads CASSIWAFSYEQYF. This chain uses TRBV19 with TRBJ2-7; D remains unclear. Read sequence stops 3 residues before the CDR3 end, and the germline J gene provides the missing end. The CDR3 sequence is 14 residues long. The germline gives CDR1 LNHDA, CDR2 SQIVND (reference sequence). The V end lost 2 bases, the J end lost 0 bases, and 8 bases lay between the germline ends.

CDR3 protein: CASSTTFLSGGGNIQYF. Partial CDR3 DNA: TGTGCCAGCAGCACTACCTTCCTCAGCGGGGGGGGTAACATT. This chain links TRBV7-8 with TRBJ2-4; 10 bases map to TRBD2. Read coverage stops 3 residues before the CDR3 terminus; the germline J gene supplies the remainder. Germline V CDR1 and CDR2: SGHVS, FQNEAQ. CDR3 length equals 17 residues. Germline trimming cut 5 bases from V and 7 bases from J; bases unmatched to any gene: 14.

This clone was seen ten or more times. Read coverage stops 3 residues before the CDR3 terminus; the germline J gene supplies the remainder. This rearrangement joins TRBV7-2 to TRBJ2-1; 9 bases are shared with TRBD2. CDR1 and CDR2 from the germline V gene are SGHTA and FQGNSA. The CDR3 is 15 amino acids. V gave up 5 bases and J gave up 6 bases; unmatched junction bases: 8. Partial CDR3 DNA: TGTGCCAGCAGCCCGGCTAGCGGGACTTTCAATGAG. This gives the protein CASSPASGTFNE. The full CDR3 protein is CASSPASGTFNEQFF.

This clone was counted only a few times. From the germline J gene comes the end of the CDR3, since the read stops 3 residues before it. The J gene is TRBJ2-2, the V gene TRBV19; 13 positions match TRBD2. Germline-derived CDR1 and CDR2 are LNHDA and SQIVND (reference sequence). The CDR3 loop spans 16 amino acids. Trimming at V came to 5 bases and at J to 7 bases, leaving 7 bases not matched to a gene. CDR3 DNA (partial): TGTGCCAGTAGTTCCGGACTAGCGGGAGAAGTCGGGGAG. It codes for CASSSGLAGEVGE. The full CDR3 protein reads CASSSGLAGEVGELFF.

This clone was picked up many times. CDR3 DNA, as far as it was read: TGTGCCAGCAGCTTAGAGGGTGGGCCTTACAATGAG. This sequence encodes CASSLEGGPYNE. The full CDR3 sequence reads CASSLEGGPYNEQFF. The rearrangement uses TRBV11-2 and TRBJ2-1; D is unclear. From the germline J gene comes the end of the CDR3, since the read stops 3 residues before it. Germline V gene lookup returns CDR1 SGHAT and CDR2 FQNNGV. The CDR3 extends over 15 amino acids. Trimming shortened V by 0 bases and J by 4 bases, and 10 bases separated the two germline ends.

This clone occurred a few times. The sequence runs out 3 residues before the end of the CDR3; the remainder is reconstructed from the germline J gene. The V gene is TRBV2, the J gene TRBJ2-3; TRBD2 might be the D (6 bases). V was cut by 5 bases and J by 0 bases, with 12 bases left in between. CDR1 is SNHLY, CDR2 FYNNEI, per germline. The CDR3 consists of 15 residues. CDR3 sequence reads: CASSKGLPSTDTQYF. CDR3 DNA, as far as it was read: TGTGCCAGCAGTAAAGGACTACCTAGCACAGATACG.

This clone was detected many times. The CDR3: CASSYSGGAGGGNEQFF. CDR3 DNA, as far as it was read: TGTGCCAGCAGTTACTCGGGAGGCGCGGGAGGGGGCAATGAG. The J gene is TRBJ2-1, the V gene TRBV6-2 or TRBV6-3, with TRBD2 identical over 9 bases. Read coverage stops 3 residues before the CDR3 terminus; the germline J gene supplies the remainder. Per the germline V gene, CDR1 is MNHEY and CDR2 is SVGEGT. This CDR3 contains 17 residues. V lost 0 bases and J lost 6; bases outside the gene matches: 9.

Turning to this clone: With the read ending 3 residues before the CDR3 end, the germline J gene is used to fill in that end. V and J are TRBV5-1 and TRBJ2-7, with D possibly TRBD2 on 6 matching bases. The CDR3 runs 12 residues. Germline values: CDR1 SGHRS, CDR2 YFSETQ. With 3 bases removed from V and 3 bases from J, the gap between germline ends came to 7 bases. CDR3 DNA (partial): TGCGCCAGCAGCTACGGGGGCTACGAG. As protein: CASSYGGYE. The entire CDR3 sequence reads CASSYGGYEQYF.

This clone appeared a few times. The read ends 3 residues before the CDR3 terminus; that terminus is restored from the germline J gene. The J gene is TRBJ1-2, the V gene TRBV18, with TRBD1 matching 7 bases. This CDR3 is built from 14 residues. V shed 6 bases, J shed 6 bases, and the junction held 10 bases outside the gene matches. Germline assignment: CDR1 KGHSH and CDR2 LQKENI. The CDR3 is CASSPQGGWDGYTF. CDR3 DNA (partial): TGTGCCAGCTCCCCCCAGGGGGGCTGGGATGGC.

This clone was recorded a few times. The missing CDR3 end, 3 residues past where the read stops, is filled in from the germline J gene. This chain uses TRBV19 with TRBJ2-1; 7 bases line up with TRBD2. The junction had 16 bases not matched to a gene; V was cut back by 1 base and J by 1 base. CDR1 LNHDA and CDR2 SQIVND come from the germline V gene (reference sequence). The CDR3 consists of 20 residues. CDR3 sequence reads: CASSIGPLWTREKSYNEQFF. Partial CDR3 DNA: TGTGCCAGTAGTATAGGCCCCCTTTGGACTAGAGAGAAATCCTACAATGAG.

This clone was seen only a few times. The missing CDR3 end, 3 residues past where the read stops, is filled in from the germline J gene. The chain is built from TRBV6-2 or TRBV6-3 and TRBJ2-1; 8 bases are a match to TRBD2. The CDR3 totals 15 residues. Germline CDR1 reads MNHEY; CDR2 reads SVGEGT. Unmatched junction bases numbered 8, after V lost 7 bases and J lost 3 bases. The CDR3 spells CASKRSGIYYNEQFF. The DNA read from the CDR3 is TGTGCCAGCAAACGTAGCGGGATTTACTACAATGAG.

This clone was detected ten times or more. Read coverage stops 3 residues before the CDR3 terminus; the germline J gene supplies the remainder. This chain uses TRBV29-1 with TRBJ1-2; 10 bases are shared with TRBD1. The junction had 4 bases not matched to a gene; V was cut back by 4 bases and J by 2 bases. There are 14 residues in the CDR3. CDR1 and CDR2 from the germline V gene are SQVTM and ANQGSEA. CDR3 DNA, as far as it was read: TGCAGCGTTGTCCGGACAGGGGGGAACTATGGC. Its protein product is CSVVRTGGNYG. The full CDR3 protein is CSVVRTGGNYGYTF.

With regard to this clone: The CDR3 end is not reached by the read, which stops 3 residues before it; the germline J gene fills it in. The V call is TRBV7-6, the J call TRBJ1-6; TRBD1 agrees at 7 bases. The CDR3 runs 14 residues. Germline V gives CDR1 SGHVS, CDR2 FNYEAQ. Trimming removed 5 bases from V and 6 bases from J; junction bases left unmatched: 4. Incomplete CDR3 DNA: TGTGCCAGCAGCCGGGGACAGCTTAATTCACCC. This codes for CASSRGQLNSP. The full CDR3 reads CASSRGQLNSPLHF.

This clone was counted only a few times. Coverage ceases 3 residues before the CDR3 finishes, and the germline J gene fills in the end. The J gene is TRBJ2-7, the V gene TRBV19; 8 bases agree with TRBD2. Germline assignment: CDR1 LNHDA and CDR2 SQIVND (reference sequence). The CDR3 runs 13 residues. The junction had 8 bases not matched to a gene; V was cut back by 7 bases and J by 6 bases. The chain's CDR3 is CASMGTRTREQYF. Incomplete CDR3 DNA: TGTGCCAGTATGGGGACTAGAACGCGCGAG.

This clone has ten or more counts. The DNA ends 3 residues before the CDR3 does, and the rest of the CDR3 is filled in from the germline J gene. V usage is TRBV20-1 and J usage is TRBJ2-5; 8 nucleotides agree with TRBD1. V gave up 3 bases and J gave up 1 base; unmatched junction bases: 10. Looked up from germline, CDR1 is DFQATT and CDR2 is SNEGSKA (reference sequence). The CDR3 runs to 16 residues. The CDR3 protein is CSARGLTGVPQETQYF. The CDR3 bases that were read are TGCAGTGCTAGGGGCCTGACAGGGGTGCCCCAAGAGACC.

A word on this clone: The observed sequence ends 3 residues before the CDR3 terminus, with the missing tail filled in from the germline J gene. V is TRBV7-3 and J is TRBJ2-1; TRBD2 aligns across 9 bases. The CDR3 spans 15 residues. CDR1 SGHTA and CDR2 FQGTGA come from the germline V gene. V was clipped by 1 base and J by 3 bases; unmatched bases: 1. The CDR3 DNA, read in part, is TGTGCCAGCAGCTTAAGGACTAGCGACTACAATGAG. The encoded protein is CASSLRTSDYNE. The complete CDR3 protein is CASSLRTSDYNEQFF.

This clone was picked up a small number of times. The read ends 3 residues shy of where the CDR3 ends; the end is completed using the germline J gene. The chain carries TRBV6-2 or TRBV6-3 and TRBJ1-2, with 7 bases that match TRBD1. The V gene's germline CDR1 is MNHEY and CDR2 SVGEGT. The CDR3 totals 16 residues. With V trimmed by 8 bases and J by 2 bases, 14 bases remained unmatched. CDR3 amino acids: CASFPTGRLRNYGYTF. CDR3 DNA, as far as it was read: TGTGCCAGCTTCCCGACAGGGAGATTGAGGAACTATGGC.

This clone has more than one count but fewer than ten. The sequence runs out 3 residues before the end of the CDR3; the remainder is reconstructed from the germline J gene. The J gene is TRBJ1-2, the V gene TRBV30; D might be TRBD1 (5 bases). The germline V and J ends were trimmed by 4 bases and 4 bases, with 10 bases remaining between them. The CDR3 runs to 12 residues. Germline V lookup: CDR1 GTSNPN, CDR2 SVGIG (reference sequence). The CDR3 loop reads CAWNGGAYGYTF. Incomplete CDR3 DNA: TGTGCCTGGAACGGGGGAGCCTATGGC.

At least ten counts were recorded for this clone. From the germline J gene comes the end of the CDR3, since the read stops 3 residues before it. The genes are TRBV7-4 and TRBJ2-5; 11 nucleotides line up with TRBD2. CDR1 is SGHVT, CDR2 SQSDAQ, per germline. Trimming at V came to 5 bases and at J to 4 bases, leaving 6 bases not matched to a gene. This CDR3 has 15 residues. CDR3: CASSRLAGRVETQYF. The part of the CDR3 DNA that was read is TGTGCCAGCAGCCGACTAGCGGGAAGGGTAGAGACC.

The sample holds many counts of this clone. The CDR3 end is not reached by the read, which stops 3 residues before it; the germline J gene fills it in. The chain has TRBV5-1 and TRBJ1-5, with 7 positions matching TRBD1. Germline lookup yields CDR1 SGHRS and CDR2 YFSETQ. The CDR3 totals 15 residues. V shed 0 bases and J 5 bases; nucleotides not matched to a gene: 5. This CDR3 reads CASSLGGGNYQPQHF. CDR3 bases read: TGCGCCAGCAGCTTGGGAGGGGGCAATTATCAGCCC. The complete variable domain, with remaining parts taken from reference TRBV5-1 and TRBJ1-5, reads KAGVTQTPRYLIKTRGQQVTLSCSPISGHRSVSWYQQTPGQGLQFLFEYFSETQRNKGNFPGRFSGRQFSNSRSEMNVSTLELGDSALYLCASSLGGGNYQPQHFGDGTRLSIL.

This clone has ten or more counts. This chain's CDR3 is CASSRNRNSPLHF. CDR3 DNA, as far as it was read: TGTGCCAGCTCAAGGAACAGGAATTCACCC. This rearrangement joins TRBV18 to TRBJ1-6, with D possibly TRBD1 on 5 matching bases. The CDR3 goes on 3 residues after the read ends, and that part is filled in from the germline J gene. Germline V gene lookup returns CDR1 KGHSH and CDR2 LQKENI. The CDR3 sequence is 13 residues long. Trimming shortened V by 5 bases and J by 7 bases, and 9 bases separated the two germline ends.

This clone was observed at least ten times. From the germline J gene comes the end of the CDR3, since the read stops 3 residues before it. This chain uses TRBV18 with TRBJ2-3; 14 bases are shared with TRBD2. This CDR3 contains 19 residues. CDR1 is KGHSH and CDR2 is LQKENI in the germline V gene. V lost 3 bases, J lost 5 bases, and 13 bases stayed unmatched. CDR3 DNA (partial): TGTGCCAGCTCACCGGGACTAGCGGGAGAGGCATGGCGGGGAGATACG. Its translation: CASSPGLAGEAWRGDT. The entire CDR3 reads CASSPGLAGEAWRGDTQYF.

This clone was detected many times. The read ends 3 residues before the CDR3 terminus; that terminus is restored from the germline J gene. The chain has TRBV6-2 or TRBV6-3 and TRBJ2-1, with D perhaps matching TRBD1 (6 bases). The CDR3 loop spans 15 amino acids. Trimming shortened V by 2 bases and J by 7 bases, and 15 bases separated the two germline ends. In germline, CDR1 is MNHEY, CDR2 SVGEGT. The CDR3 bases that were read are TGTGCCAGCAGTTACGTCAGGGGTACAATGAATGAG. It specifies CASSYVRGTMNE. The complete CDR3 sequence is CASSYVRGTMNEQFF.

Regarding this clone: Read data end 3 residues before the CDR3 end; the end is taken from the germline J gene. The chain has TRBV2 and TRBJ2-2, with TRBD1 identical over 7 bases. This CDR3 comprises 15 residues. Germline V gives CDR1 SNHLY, CDR2 FYNNEI. V shed 8 bases and J 3 bases; nucleotides not matched to a gene: 9. CDR3 DNA, as far as it was read: TGTGCCAGCGGCGGACAGGCGTTTGACACCGGGGAG. Its protein product is CASGGQAFDTGE. The whole CDR3 protein is CASGGQAFDTGELFF. Combining the CDR3 with reference TRBV2 and TRBJ2-2 gives the whole variable domain EPEVTQTPSHQVTQMGQEVILRCVPISNHLYFYWYRQILGQKVEFLVSFYNNEISEKSEIFDDQFSVERPDGSNFTLKIRSTKLEDSAMYFCASGGQAFDTGELFFGEGSRLTVL.

Ten or more counts support this clone. The DNA ends 3 residues before the CDR3 does, and the rest of the CDR3 is filled in from the germline J gene. The J gene is TRBJ2-2, the V gene TRBV7-9; the D is unclear. The length of the CDR3 is 13 residues. V lost 5 bases and J lost 3, with 7 bases in between. Germline V gene lookup returns CDR1 SEHNR and CDR2 FQNEAQ (reference sequence). The CDR3 DNA, read in part, is TGTGCCAGCAGCACACCTTACACCGGGGAG. It yields the protein CASSTPYTGE. The whole CDR3 reads CASSTPYTGELFF.

Only a few counts were recorded for this clone. With the read ending 3 residues before the CDR3 end, the germline J gene is used to fill in that end. The chain combines TRBV19 with TRBJ2-7; D not certain. Germline CDR1 and CDR2: LNHDA and SQIVND (reference sequence). There are 13 residues in the CDR3. V was trimmed by 3 bases and J by 0 bases, leaving 6 bases between them. CDR3 loop: CASSMALSYEQYF. The sequenced CDR3 bases are TGTGCCAGTAGTATGGCCCTCTCCTACGAG.

This clone was observed at least ten times. The CDR3 extends 3 residues past the end of the read, so its final part is completed from the germline J gene. The chain combines TRBV7-9 with TRBJ2-3, with 8 bases that match TRBD2. The length of the CDR3 is 15 residues. The trim removed 6 bases at V and 2 bases at J, leaving 7 bases unmatched. In germline, CDR1 is SEHNR, CDR2 FQNEAQ (reference sequence). The CDR3: CASRPTSANTDTQYF. The part of the CDR3 DNA that was read is TGTGCCAGCAGACCGACTAGCGCAAACACAGATACG.

Points on this clone: The read falls 3 residues short of the CDR3 end, and the missing part is taken from the germline J gene. The chain employs TRBV20-1 and TRBJ2-3; 13 bases are shared with TRBD2. V lost 6 bases to trimming and J lost 0 bases; unmatched junction nucleotides: 6. The CDR3 sequence is 16 residues long. The V gene's germline CDR1 is DFQATT and CDR2 SNEGSKA (reference sequence). The sequenced CDR3 bases are TGCAGTGCCCCACTAGCGGGAGGGGGTAGCACAGATACG. Protein: CSAPLAGGGSTDT. The full-length CDR3 reads as CSAPLAGGGSTDTQYF.

As for this clone: Read sequence stops 3 residues before the CDR3 end, and the germline J gene provides the missing end. This chain links TRBV7-8 with TRBJ2-7, with 10 bases aligning to TRBD2. Germline V gene data show CDR1 as SGHVS and CDR2 as FQNEAQ. The CDR3 extends over 15 amino acids. V dropped 2 bases and J dropped 0; count of bases not matched to a gene: 1. This CDR3 is CASSLTSGNSYEQYF. CDR3 bases read: TGTGCCAGCAGCTTAACTAGCGGGAACTCCTACGAG.

Many counts were recorded for this clone. The CDR3 end is not reached by the read, which stops 3 residues before it; the germline J gene fills it in. The genes are TRBV7-8 and TRBJ1-5; 7 bases fit TRBD1. The CDR3 has 15 residues. Germline values: CDR1 SGHVS, CDR2 FQNEAQ. V shed 1 base, J shed 1 base, and the junction held 1 base outside the gene matches. The CDR3: CASSLGGQSNQPQHF. The part of the CDR3 DNA that was read is TGTGCCAGCAGCTTAGGGGGACAGAGCAATCAGCCC.